This TCR beta chain originates from a study of blood T cell repertoires in COVID-19. The wider study: Sites across the United States, Italy and Spain contributed samples from acute and convalescent COVID-19.

This CDR3 is built from 17 residues. CDR1 is SGHRS and CDR2 is YFSETQ in the germline V gene. V shed 4 bases and J 7 bases; nucleotides not matched to a gene: 11. Per the study methods: Using reference gene primer amplification, nucleated cell counts were estimated. Method: immunoSEQ multiplex PCR; TCRdb's copy keeps in-frame clones and lacks some. The D gene and trimming were derived from the DNA, and the V and J assignments and clone size from that table. There are some 120,000 clones in the sample; roughly 82% occur only once, and roughly an eighth lies in the top ten. The receptor's source is a human donor in a cohort sampled during active COVID-19. The V call is TRBV5-1, the J call TRBJ2-1; 13 positions agree with TRBD2. The sample consisted of peripheral blood. CDR3 sequence (DNA): TGCGCCAGCAGCAGGCGAGTAACTAGCGGGGGGGCTAATGAGCAGTTCTTC. Its translation is CASSRRVTSGGANEQFF.